This T cell receptor beta chain was captured in a study of Ad26.COV2.S vaccination and SARS-CoV-2 variants. Study-level information: Donor joined the COV1001 Ad26.COV2.S trial arm. General observations from the study: Total T cell responses, in the TCR breadth and depth analyses, may have been underestimated.

Germline V gene data show CDR1 as MGHDK and CDR2 as SYGVNS. CDR3 length: 16 residues. V was shortened by 2 bases and J by 2 bases, with 12 bases between the two germline ends. The treatment was: roughly 20 received Ad26.COV2.S at low or high dose, single or two shots; roughly five received placebo; per-sample allocation not given. Collection of the samples took place on day 63 after the first injection of vaccine or placebo. Data came from immunoSEQ multiplex PCR; TCRdb stores just in-frame clones and leaves some out. Here the sample spans roughly 400,000 clones, around 90% being singletons. As concerns this clone: The antigen remains undetermined.

The genes are TRBV25-1 and TRBJ2-2, with D perhaps being TRBD1 or TRBD2 (6 bases each). The sample was peripheral blood, taken in a trial of Ad26.COV2.S vaccine versus placebo. This sequence was found in a person aged 18-65 years who received the Ad26.COV2.S COVID-19 vaccine or a placebo. CDR3 nucleotides: TGTGCCAGCAGTGAAGGGGCGGGGACAAACACCGGGGAGCTGTTTTTT. Amino acid sequence: CASSEGAGTNTGELFF.